This TCR beta chain was observed in a study of regulatory T cells in long-lasting Graves disease. With iRepertoire HTBI primers and Arm-PCR of CDR3 regions, TCR beta libraries were built. Each CDR3 protein gets one entry after TCRdb re-called the multiplex PCR reads with MiXCR. The profile shows about 340,000 distinct CDR3 sequences, around 20% of them singletons. Specified time point: persistent/refractory GD, antithyroid drugs over 5 years with positive TRAb. From RNA extracted from PBMCs, the TCR library was made. In germline, CDR1 is DFQATT, CDR2 SNEGSKA (reference sequence). The CDR3 totals 15 residues. V was trimmed by 3 bases and J by 1 base, leaving 13 bases between them.

The clonotype comes from a female donor with Graves disease. The chain recombines TRBV20-1 with TRBJ1-5, with a weak D call TRBD1 (5 bases). Here the sequenced sample was peripheral blood mononuclear cells (PBMCs), taken when the disease was refractory, from a patient treated with antithyroid drugs. CDR3 sequence (DNA): TGCAGTGCTAGTAGACAGACAATCAGCAATCAGCCCCAGCATTTT. Its translation is CSASRQTISNQPQHF.